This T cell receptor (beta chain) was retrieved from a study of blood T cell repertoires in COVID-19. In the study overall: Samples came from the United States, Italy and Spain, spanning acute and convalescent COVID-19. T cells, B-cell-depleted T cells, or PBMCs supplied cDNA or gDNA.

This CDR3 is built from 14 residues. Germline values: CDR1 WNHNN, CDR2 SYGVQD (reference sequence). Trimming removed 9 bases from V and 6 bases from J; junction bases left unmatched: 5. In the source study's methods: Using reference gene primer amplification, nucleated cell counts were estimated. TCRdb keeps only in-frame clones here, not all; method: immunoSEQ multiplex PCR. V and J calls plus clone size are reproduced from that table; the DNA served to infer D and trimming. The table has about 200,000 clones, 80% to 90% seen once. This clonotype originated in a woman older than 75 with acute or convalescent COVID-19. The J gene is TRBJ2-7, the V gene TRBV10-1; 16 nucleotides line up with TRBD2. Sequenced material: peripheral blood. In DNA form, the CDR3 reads TGCGCCAGTGTCGGGACTAGCGGGAGGGGCGAGCAGTACTTC. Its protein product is CASVGTSGRGEQYF.